This T cell receptor (beta chain) was sequenced during a study of T cells in Graves' hyperthyroidism and ophthalmopathy. TCR beta CDR3 regions were amplified from RNA transcripts. Using the HTBI primer set, a first-round RT-PCR was run on the TCR CDR3. MiXCR was run by TCRdb on the multiplex PCR reads, yielding one entry per CDR3 protein. Seen here are about 360,000 distinct CDR3 sequences, about 12% observed once, and the top ten hold around a tenth. This clonotype showed up many times. The CDR3 runs to 14 residues. The V gene's germline CDR1 is MNHEY and CDR2 SMNVEV (reference sequence). V lost 5 bases, J lost 3 bases, and 14 bases lay in between.

This clonotype was obtained from a woman between 18 and 29 years old with Graves' hyperthyroidism. The sample was blood. The chain is built from TRBV27 and TRBJ2-7; D might be TRBD2 (5 bases). CDR3 bases: TGTGCCAGCAGTCCCCGGACGGGAAACTACGAGCAGTACTTC. Its translation is CASSPRTGNYEQYF.